This T cell receptor (beta chain) was obtained from a study of a mutant IDH1 vaccine in newly diagnosed glioma (TCRdb year 2021). General notes on the study: Vaccination began 4-6 weeks after radiotherapy alone, or alongside temozolomide cycles in the chemotherapy-containing groups. Peripheral blood was collected at six visits: V03 (baseline), V05, V07, V10, V12 and V13. Prior to enrollment, patients had been given standard therapy consisting of radiotherapy alone, temozolomide alone, or radiochemotherapy with temozolomide, with the combination given to most patients. Of the approximately 35 treated patients, 62.5% were male and about 40% were female, and a mean age of around 40 years was recorded. The week-35 safety follow-up was designated visit V12, and the week-47 end of study was designated visit V13. Longitudinal TCRB deep sequencing was done for 25 to 30 treated patients, wherever samples were available for exploratory analyses. Broader findings and caveats from the paper: It was noted by the authors that analyses of patient blood samples could not be reproduced owing to sample limitations. Immune responses induced by the vaccine were seen in more than 85% of patients across multiple MHC alleles. Selection of PBMC samples for TCRB deep sequencing was based on availability. Changes in the top peripheral T cell clonotypes picked up by TCRB sequencing did not appear to be linked to pseudoprogression.

The time point label here, explained by the study, means: week 47, end of study. A 20-mer mutant IDH1 peptide at 300 micrograms in Montanide made up each vaccine dose, which was injected subcutaneously together with topical imiquimod. Eight vaccinations were administered to patients in weeks 1, 3, 5, 7, 11, 15, 19 and 23, corresponding to visits V03 through V10. Donors had newly diagnosed WHO grade 3 or 4 IDH1-mutant astrocytomas with loss of nuclear ATRX. The samples were drawn from NOA16, a multicentre, single-arm, open-label phase I trial in Germany that tested a mutant IDH1 peptide vaccine in humans for the first time. The DNeasy Blood and Tissue Kit was used to extract genomic DNA from EDTA blood for TCRB sequencing. Reading the germline V gene gives CDR1 MNHEY and CDR2 SVGAGI. The CDR3 covers 15 residues, taking in both the cysteine and the phenylalanine. The CDR3 DNA has 45 bases and is translated from base 1. V is cut back by 6 bases and J by 2 bases, with 8 bases in the junction unmatched.

In the case of this clone: There is no known antigen for this receptor. Base quality data are lacking; no much larger clone is found one base away.

Library creation used the immunoSEQ multiplex PCR assay. The hsTCRB Kit was used according to the manufacturer's protocol to amplify rearranged TCR beta chain sequences. Sequencing of TCRB libraries was carried out on an Illumina MiSeq. In the source study's methods: The proprietary platform of the kit vendor was used for demultiplexing, trimming and gene mapping. Drawn from immuneACCESS, this table holds only the in-frame rearrangements with V and J called that TCRdb kept. Clones are partly lost; checked studies trace under half to an unresolved V gene and leave the rest unexplained. Clone size and V and J calls were adopted from that table, with D and trimming inferred from the DNA. The sample table shows 30,000 to 40,000 clones, and over 75% are seen once. Around 5.1% of the sample is in the top ten clones.

The receptor chain draws on TRBV6-5 and TRBJ2-3, with 7 middle bases fitting TRBD2. This sequence was found in a woman aged 40 to 55 with glioma. The sample consisted of PBMCs, taken from a glioma patient whose treatment included an IDH1 peptide vaccine. The base sequence is TGTGCCAGCAGCTATCGGGACTATCTCACAGATACGCAGTATTTT. Translated, it gives CASSYRDYLTDTQYF.